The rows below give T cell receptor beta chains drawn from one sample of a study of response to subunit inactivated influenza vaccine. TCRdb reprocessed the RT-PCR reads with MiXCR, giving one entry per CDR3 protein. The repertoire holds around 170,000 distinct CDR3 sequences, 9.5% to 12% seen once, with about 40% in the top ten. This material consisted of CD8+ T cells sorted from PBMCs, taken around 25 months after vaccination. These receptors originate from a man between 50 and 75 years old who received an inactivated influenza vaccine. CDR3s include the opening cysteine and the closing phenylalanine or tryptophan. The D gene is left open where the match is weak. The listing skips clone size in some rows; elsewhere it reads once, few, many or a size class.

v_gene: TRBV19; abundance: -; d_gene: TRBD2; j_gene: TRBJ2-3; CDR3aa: CASSGLAVSTDTQYF; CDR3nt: TGTGCCAGTAGCGGACTAGCGGTGAGCACAGATACGCAGTATTTT
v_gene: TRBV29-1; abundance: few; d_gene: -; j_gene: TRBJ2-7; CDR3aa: CSVDVQANEQYF; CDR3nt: TGCAGCGTTGACGTTCAGGCAAACGAGCAGTACTTC
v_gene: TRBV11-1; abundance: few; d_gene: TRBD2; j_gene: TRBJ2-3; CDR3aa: CASSLGRSGAPDTQYF; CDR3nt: TGTGCCAGCAGCTTAGGAAGAAGCGGGGCCCCAGATACGCAGTATTTT
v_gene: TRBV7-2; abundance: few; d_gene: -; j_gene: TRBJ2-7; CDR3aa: CASSLAFGQKISYEQYF; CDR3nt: TGTGCCAGCAGCTTAGCTTTCGGACAAAAGATCTCCTACGAGCAGTACTTC
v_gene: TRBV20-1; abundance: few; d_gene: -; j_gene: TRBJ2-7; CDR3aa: CSARWGSEQYF; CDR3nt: TGCAGTGCTAGATGGGGTAGCGAGCAGTACTTC
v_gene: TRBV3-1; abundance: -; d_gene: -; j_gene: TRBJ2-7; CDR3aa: CASSQAESGLVYEQYF; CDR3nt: TGTGCCAGCAGCCAAGCCGAATCGGGATTAGTGTACGAGCAGTACTTC
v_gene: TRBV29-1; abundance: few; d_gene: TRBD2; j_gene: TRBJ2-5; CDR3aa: CSAGGNEETQYF; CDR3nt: TGCAGCGCCGGGGGGAACGAAGAGACCCAGTACTTC
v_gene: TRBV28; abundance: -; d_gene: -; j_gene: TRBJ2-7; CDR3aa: CASSTRQLPYSYEQYF; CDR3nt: TGTGCCAGCAGTACTCGACAGCTACCCTACTCCTACGAGCAGTACTTC
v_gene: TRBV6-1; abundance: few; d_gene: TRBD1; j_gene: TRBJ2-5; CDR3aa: CASSESGTEETQYF; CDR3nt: TGTGCCAGCAGTGAATCCGGGACAGAAGAGACCCAGTACTTC
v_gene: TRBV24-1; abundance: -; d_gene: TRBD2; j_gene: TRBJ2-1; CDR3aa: CATSDLSGSGNEQFF; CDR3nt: TGTGCCACCAGTGATTTAAGCGGGAGTGGTAATGAGCAGTTCTTC
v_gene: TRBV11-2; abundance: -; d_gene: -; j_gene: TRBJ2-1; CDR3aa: CASSQFGVEEAYNEQFF; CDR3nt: TGTGCCAGCAGCCAATTCGGAGTAGAGGAGGCCTACAATGAGCAGTTCTTC
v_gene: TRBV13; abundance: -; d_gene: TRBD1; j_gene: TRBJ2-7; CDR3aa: CASSVPSGTVDSYEQYF; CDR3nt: TGTGCCAGCAGCGTCCCGTCCGGGACAGTCGACTCCTACGAGCAGTACTTC
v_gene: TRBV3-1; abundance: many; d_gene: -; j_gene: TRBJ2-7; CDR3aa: CASSHEGETRTYEQYF; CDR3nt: TGTGCCAGCAGCCATGAGGGGGAAACTAGGACCTACGAGCAGTACTTC
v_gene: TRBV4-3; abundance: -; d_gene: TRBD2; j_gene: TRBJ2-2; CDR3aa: CASSQGTSGYTGELFF; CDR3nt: TGCGCCAGCAGCCAGGGGACTAGCGGGTACACCGGGGAGCTGTTTTTT
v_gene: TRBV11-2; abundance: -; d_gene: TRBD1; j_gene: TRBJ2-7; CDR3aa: CASSTRQGTYEQYF; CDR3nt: TGTGCCAGCAGCACAAGACAGGGCACCTACGAGCAGTACTTC
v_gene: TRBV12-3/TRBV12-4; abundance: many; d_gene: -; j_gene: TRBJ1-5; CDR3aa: CASSPLGKSNQPQHF; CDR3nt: TGTGCCAGCAGCCCCCTGGGGAAAAGCAATCAGCCCCAGCATTTT
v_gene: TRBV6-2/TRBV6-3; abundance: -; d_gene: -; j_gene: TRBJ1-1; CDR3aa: CASSYSDESNTEAFF; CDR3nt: TGTGCCAGCAGTTACTCCGATGAGTCGAACACTGAAGCTTTCTTT
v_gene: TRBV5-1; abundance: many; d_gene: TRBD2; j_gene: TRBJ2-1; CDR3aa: CASRLTSGGYNEQFF; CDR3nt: TGCGCCAGCAGGCTGACTAGCGGGGGTTACAATGAGCAGTTCTTC
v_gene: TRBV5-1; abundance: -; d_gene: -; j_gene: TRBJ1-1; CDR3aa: CASSLEPGAITEAFF; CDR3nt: TGCGCCAGCAGCTTGGAACCGGGGGCGATCACTGAAGCTTTCTTT
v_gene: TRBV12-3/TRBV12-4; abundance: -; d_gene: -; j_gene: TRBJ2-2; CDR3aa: CSSSPTGTGELFF; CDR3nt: TGTTCCAGCAGTCCGACGGGCACCGGGGAGCTGTTTTTT
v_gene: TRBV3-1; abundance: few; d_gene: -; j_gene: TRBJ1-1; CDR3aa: CASSRSRGPLPMNTEAFF; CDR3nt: TGTGCCAGCAGCCGCTCCAGGGGACCCCTCCCTATGAACACTGAAGCTTTCTTT
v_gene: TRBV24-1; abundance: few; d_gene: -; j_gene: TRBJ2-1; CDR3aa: CATSVSSRTYNEQFF; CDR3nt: TGTGCCACCAGTGTGTCTAGCCGTACCTACAATGAGCAGTTCTTC
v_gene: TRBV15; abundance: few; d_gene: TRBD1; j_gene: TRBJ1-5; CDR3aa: CATSRGQGLDQPQHF; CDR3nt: TGTGCCACCAGCAGAGGACAGGGGTTGGATCAGCCCCAGCATTTT
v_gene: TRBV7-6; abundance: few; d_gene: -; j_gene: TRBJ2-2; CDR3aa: CASSLIQNTGELFF; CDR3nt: TGTGCCAGCAGCTTAATACAAAACACCGGGGAGCTGTTTTTT
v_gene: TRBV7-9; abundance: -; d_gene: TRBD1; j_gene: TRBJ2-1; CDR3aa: CASSRGTGGYNEQFF; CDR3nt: TGTGCCAGCAGCCGCGGGACAGGGGGATACAATGAGCAGTTCTTC
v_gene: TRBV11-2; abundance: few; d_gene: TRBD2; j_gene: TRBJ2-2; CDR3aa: CASSFTSGRASYGELFF; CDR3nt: TGTGCCAGCAGCTTCACCAGCGGGAGGGCCTCATACGGGGAGCTGTTTTTT
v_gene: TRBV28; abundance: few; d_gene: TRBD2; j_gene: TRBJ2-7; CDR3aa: CASSSPGDYPSYEQYF; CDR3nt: TGTGCCAGCAGTTCACCGGGGGACTACCCCTCCTACGAGCAGTACTTC
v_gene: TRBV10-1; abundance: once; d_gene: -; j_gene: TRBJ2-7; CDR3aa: CASSEFSLAEQYF; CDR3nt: TGCGCCAGCAGTGAATTCAGTTTGGCCGAGCAGTACTTC
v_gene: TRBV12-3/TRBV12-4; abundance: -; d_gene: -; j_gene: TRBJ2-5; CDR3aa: CASSSRQDHVQETQYF; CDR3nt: TGTGCCAGCAGTTCAAGGCAGGATCATGTACAAGAGACCCAGTACTTC
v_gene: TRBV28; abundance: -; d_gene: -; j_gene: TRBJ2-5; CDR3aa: CASSTASTQYF; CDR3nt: TGTGCCAGCAGTACAGCTAGCACCCAGTACTTC
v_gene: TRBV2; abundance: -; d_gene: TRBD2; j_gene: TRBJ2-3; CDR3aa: CASSSTSGGADTQYF; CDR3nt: TGTGCCAGCAGTTCGACTAGTGGGGGGGCAGATACGCAGTATTTT
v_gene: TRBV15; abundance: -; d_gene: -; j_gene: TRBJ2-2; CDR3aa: CATSSTGPGELFF; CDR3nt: TGTGCCACCAGCAGTACAGGGCCCGGGGAGCTGTTTTTT
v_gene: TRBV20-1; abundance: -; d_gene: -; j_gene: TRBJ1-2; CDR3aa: CSGPSGGYGYTF; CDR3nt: TGCAGTGGTCCGAGCGGCGGCTATGGCTACACCTTC
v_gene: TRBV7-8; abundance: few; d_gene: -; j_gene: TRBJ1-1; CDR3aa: CASSLARYTEAFF; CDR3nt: TGTGCCAGCAGCTTAGCAAGATATACTGAAGCTTTCTTT
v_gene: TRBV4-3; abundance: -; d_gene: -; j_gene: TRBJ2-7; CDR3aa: CASSQDGASYEQYF; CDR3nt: TGCGCCAGCAGCCAAGACGGCGCATCCTACGAGCAGTACTTC
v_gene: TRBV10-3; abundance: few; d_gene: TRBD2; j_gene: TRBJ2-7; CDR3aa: CAISESGRTSGSSYEQYF; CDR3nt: TGTGCCATCAGTGAGTCTGGTCGAACTAGCGGGAGCTCCTACGAGCAGTACTTC
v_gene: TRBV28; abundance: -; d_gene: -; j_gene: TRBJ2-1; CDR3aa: CASSGLAAVYNEQFF; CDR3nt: TGTGCCAGCAGCGGGTTAGCGGCCGTCTACAATGAGCAGTTCTTC
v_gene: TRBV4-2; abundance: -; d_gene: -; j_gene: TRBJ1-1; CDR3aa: CASSLEGRGTEAFF; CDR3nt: TGTGCCAGCAGCCTCGAGGGACGGGGGACTGAAGCTTTCTTT
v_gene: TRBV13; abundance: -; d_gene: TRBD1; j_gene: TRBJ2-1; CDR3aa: CASKGARSYNEQFF; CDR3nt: TGTGCCAGCAAGGGGGCTCGCTCCTACAATGAGCAGTTCTTC
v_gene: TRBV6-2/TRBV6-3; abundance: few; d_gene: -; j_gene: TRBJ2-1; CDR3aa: CASSYTPAGRNNEQFF; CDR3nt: TGTGCCAGCAGTTACACCCCCGCGGGACGAAACAATGAGCAGTTCTTC
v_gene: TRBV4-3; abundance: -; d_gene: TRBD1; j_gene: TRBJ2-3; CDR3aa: CASSQDRWTGRPTDTQYF; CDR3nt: TGCGCCAGCAGCCAAGATCGGTGGACAGGGCGCCCCACAGATACGCAGTATTTT
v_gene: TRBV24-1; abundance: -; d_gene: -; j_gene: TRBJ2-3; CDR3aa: CATSEAPWTDTQYF; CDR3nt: TGTGCCACCAGTGAGGCCCCTTGGACAGATACGCAGTATTTT
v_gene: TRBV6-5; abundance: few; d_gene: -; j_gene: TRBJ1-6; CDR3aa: CASSYENRGISPLHF; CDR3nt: TGTGCCAGCAGTTATGAGAACAGAGGTATTTCACCCCTCCACTTT
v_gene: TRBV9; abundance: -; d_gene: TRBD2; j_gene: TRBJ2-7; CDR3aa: CASSVGGRASEQYF; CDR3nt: TGTGCCAGCAGCGTAGGCGGGAGGGCTAGCGAGCAGTACTTC
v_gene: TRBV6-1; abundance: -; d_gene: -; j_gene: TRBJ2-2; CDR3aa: CASSPGATGGELFF; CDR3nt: TGTGCCAGCAGCCCCGGAGCTACAGGCGGGGAGCTGTTTTTT
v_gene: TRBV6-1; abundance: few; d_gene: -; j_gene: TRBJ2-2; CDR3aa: CASSPQVSSSGELFF; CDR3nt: TGTGCCAGCAGTCCTCAGGTCTCCTCTTCCGGGGAGCTGTTTTTT
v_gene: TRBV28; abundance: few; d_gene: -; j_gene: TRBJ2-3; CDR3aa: CASSSSGNEDTQYF; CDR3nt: TGTGCCAGCAGTTCCTCGGGCAACGAAGATACGCAGTATTTT
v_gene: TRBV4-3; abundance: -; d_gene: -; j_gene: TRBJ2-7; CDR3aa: CASSQGRGASYEQYF; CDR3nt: TGCGCCAGCAGCCAAGGAAGGGGCGCTTCCTACGAGCAGTACTTC
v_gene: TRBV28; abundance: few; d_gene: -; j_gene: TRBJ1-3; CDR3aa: CASSFDVGTGNTIYF; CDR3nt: TGTGCCAGCAGTTTTGACGTGGGGACTGGAAACACCATATATTTT
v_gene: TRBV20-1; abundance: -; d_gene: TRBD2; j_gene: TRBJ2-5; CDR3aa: CSAGSGRAGETQYF; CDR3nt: TGCAGTGCCGGGAGCGGGAGGGCCGGAGAGACCCAGTACTTC
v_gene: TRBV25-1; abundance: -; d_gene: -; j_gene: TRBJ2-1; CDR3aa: CASSEVGPYNEQFF; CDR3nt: TGTGCCAGCAGTGAGGTGGGGCCCTACAATGAGCAGTTCTTC
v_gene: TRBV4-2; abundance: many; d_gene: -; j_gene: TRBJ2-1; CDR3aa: CASREALYNEQFF; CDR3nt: TGTGCCAGCAGGGAGGCGTTATACAATGAGCAGTTCTTC
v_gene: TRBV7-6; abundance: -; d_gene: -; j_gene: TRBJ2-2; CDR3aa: CASSLRTVPGELFF; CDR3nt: TGTGCCAGCAGCCTACGGACAGTTCCCGGGGAGCTGTTTTTT
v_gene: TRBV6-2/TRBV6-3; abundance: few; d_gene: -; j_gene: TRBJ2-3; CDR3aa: CASSYSMGSTDTQYF; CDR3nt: TGTGCCAGCAGTTACTCTATGGGAAGCACAGATACGCAGTATTTT